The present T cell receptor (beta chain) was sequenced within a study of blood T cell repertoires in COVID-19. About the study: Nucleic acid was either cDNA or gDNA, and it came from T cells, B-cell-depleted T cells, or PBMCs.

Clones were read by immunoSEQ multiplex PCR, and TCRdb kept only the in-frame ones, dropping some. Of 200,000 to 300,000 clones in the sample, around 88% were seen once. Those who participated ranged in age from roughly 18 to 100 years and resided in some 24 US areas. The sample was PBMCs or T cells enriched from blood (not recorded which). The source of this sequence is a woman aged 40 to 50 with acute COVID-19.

In DNA form, the CDR3 reads TGTGCCAGCAGTTCTCCCCCCTCGGGAGTTCGTGCAGATACGCAGTATTTT. This translates into CASSSPPSGVRADTQYF. The chain recombines TRBV21-1 with TRBJ2-3; the table's D gene call, TRBD2, was not cross checked with the DNA. TRBV21-1 is reported as a pseudogene. CDR3 size: 17 residues.